Shown below are 12 T cell receptor beta chains from a single sample sequenced in a study of cytomegalovirus exposure and HLA in healthy donors (TCRdb year 2017). Library preparation was by the immunoSEQ multiplex PCR assay. The multiplex PCR relied on a mix of 60 forward primers for TCR Vbeta segments and 13 reverse primers for TCR Jbeta segments. TCRdb took this table from immuneACCESS and kept in-frame rearrangements with V and J called. Such tables lack part of the clones; where checked against another copy, unresolved V genes explain under half of the gap, and the rest is unexplained. This sample holds about 100,000 clones; about 80% were observed only once. Roughly 4.1% of the sample belongs to the ten largest clones. The sequenced sample was PBMCs. These receptors were obtained from a man aged 40-55 years in good health and CMV-seronegative.

In this sample, this clone turned up a few times. The chain combines TRBV5-1 with TRBJ1-2; no definite D call. Germline V gene lookup returns CDR1 SGHRS and CDR2 YFSETQ. With 9 bases removed from V and 2 bases from J, the gap between germline ends came to 17 bases. This CDR3 contains 14 residues. The chain's CDR3 is CATRLLVTNYGYTF. The CDR3 coding sequence is TGCGCCACGCGACTCTTGGTAACCAACTATGGCTACACCTTC.

The V and J genes are TRBV2 and TRBJ1-1; D not resolved. The germline V gene encodes CDR1 SNHLY and CDR2 FYNNEI. V gave up 5 bases and J gave up 11 bases, with 15 bases separating them. The CDR3 is 12 amino acids. The CDR3 nucleotides are TGTGCCAGCAGTATCGAACGGACGGGGGCTTTCTTT. Encoded protein: CASSIERTGAFF.

This chain connects TRBV27 to TRBJ1-1; D is perhaps TRBD1 (5 bases). Trimming pared 6 bases from V and 9 bases from J, leaving 17 bases between. The CDR3 contains 13 residues. The V gene's germline CDR1 is MNHEY and CDR2 SMNVEV (reference sequence). CDR3 in amino acids: CASSPTGGGKAFF. The CDR3 DNA is TGTGCCAGCAGCCCAACGGGGGGGGGAAAAGCTTTCTTT.

The CDR3 is CASSFRDKNTEAFF. DNA of the CDR3: TGTGCCAGCAGCTTCCGGGACAAGAACACTGAAGCTTTCTTT. The chain recombines TRBV5-4 with TRBJ1-1, with D possibly TRBD1 on 6 matching bases. V lost 2 bases and J lost 1, with 9 bases in between. This CDR3 is built from 14 residues. The germline CDR1 and CDR2 sequences are SGHNT and YYREEE (reference sequence). The full variable domain, in which reference TRBV5-4 and TRBJ1-1 provide the parts outside the CDR3, is ETGVTQSPTHLIKTRGQQVTLRCSSQSGHNTVSWYQQALGQGPQFIFQYYREEENGRGNFPPRFSGLQFPNYSSELNVNALELDDSALYLCASSFRDKNTEAFFGQGTRLTVV.

The rearrangement joins TRBV2 to TRBJ1-1; D unresolved. CDR3 length: 13 amino acids. V was pared by 6 bases and J by 6 bases, with 14 bases between. From germline, CDR1 is SNHLY and CDR2 FYNNEI. The CDR3 DNA sequence: TGTGCCAGCAGACTATTCAGAGGCCCTGAAGCTTTCTTT. Its translation: CASRLFRGPEAFF.

The rearrangement links TRBV19 to TRBJ1-1; TRBD1 is a possible D gene (5 bases). The germline V and J ends were trimmed by 6 bases and 7 bases, with 21 bases remaining between them. Germline CDR1 and CDR2: LNHDA and SQIVND (reference sequence). The CDR3 contains 15 residues. The CDR3 loop reads CASSPSFGGYGEAFF. The CDR3 DNA follows: TGTGCCAGTAGCCCCTCTTTCGGGGGATACGGTGAAGCTTTCTTT.

In the case of this clone: At one of its ends the junction is not consistent with the germline gene, which may arise from a read error. The chain uses TRBV7-9 and TRBJ2-3; 8 nucleotides agree with TRBD2. Per germline, CDR1 SEHNR and CDR2 FQNEAQ (reference sequence). The CDR3 covers 16 residues. CDR3 in amino acids: CSSSLAGLAATDTQYF. The CDR3 DNA reads as TGTTCCAGCAGCTTAGCGGGGTTAGCGGCCACAGATACGCAGTATTTT.

The gene calls are TRBV6-5 and TRBJ1-2, with a tentative D call TRBD1 (6 bases). The CDR3 contains 15 residues. Germline values: CDR1 MNHEY, CDR2 SVGAGI. V lost 0 bases, J lost 4 bases, and 12 bases lay in between. The CDR3 loop is CASSYSTGAGYGYTF. CDR3 bases: TGTGCCAGCAGTTACTCGACAGGCGCGGGCTATGGCTACACCTTC.

The rearrangement joins TRBV10-1 to TRBJ1-2, with D maybe TRBD1 (6 bases). The CDR3 is 13 amino acids. CDR1 and CDR2 from the germline V gene are WNHNN and SYGVQD (reference sequence). Trimming pared 3 bases from V and 7 bases from J, leaving 12 bases between. CDR3 nucleotide sequence: TGCGCCAGCAGTGATCCAGGGGCCTCTGGCTACACCTTC. Protein product: CASSDPGASGYTF.

The CDR3 DNA reads TGTGCAAGTCGCTTAGCCAAGAGAGTCGGGTCTCAAAAGCAACCAGAGACCCAGTACTTC. Its translation: CASRLAKRVGSQKQPETQYF. V and J are TRBV12-2 and TRBJ2-5; TRBD2 reflects the table's D call only, with no check against the DNA. TRBV12-2 constitutes a pseudogene. The CDR3 is 20 amino acids.

The chain recombines TRBV11-3 with TRBJ2-5; 7 positions match TRBD2. Looked up from germline, CDR1 is SGHNT and CDR2 is YENEEA. With 5 bases clipped from V and 5 bases from J, the junction kept 5 bases outside the gene matches. The length of the CDR3 is 13 residues. The CDR3 loop reads CASSKGRAETQYF. Here the CDR3 DNA reads TGTGCCAGCAGCAAAGGGAGGGCTGAGACCCAGTACTTC.

The chain employs TRBV25-1 and TRBJ1-1; a possible D gene is TRBD1 (6 bases). CDR1 and CDR2 from the germline V gene are MGHDK and SYGVNS. V was shortened by 2 bases and J by 8 bases, with 12 bases between the two germline ends. The CDR3 length is 13 residues. CDR3 protein: CASSEGPGQEAFF. CDR3 DNA: TGTGCCAGCAGTGAAGGCCCAGGACAGGAAGCTTTCTTT. The full variable domain, completed using reference TRBV25-1 and TRBJ1-1, is EADIYQTPRYLVIGTGKKITLECSQTMGHDKMYWYQQDPGMELHLIHYSYGVNSTEKGDLSSESTVSRIRTEHFPLTLESARPSHTSQYLCASSEGPGQEAFFGQGTRLTVV.